These 27 T cell receptor beta chains came from one sample sequenced in a study of T cell responses to AZD1222 COVID-19 vaccine. The protocol was immunoSEQ multiplex PCR, while the TCRdb copy is restricted to in-frame clones and leaves out a portion. This sample has over 95,000 clones; more than 70% occur once, and the top ten carry about 16%. Source: peripheral blood, taken 28 days after the second AZD1222 dose. All receptors derive from an adult who received the AZD1222 COVID-19 vaccine.

The CDR3 region is CASSYGAGGTYEQYF. CDR3 DNA sequence: TGTGCCAGCAGTTACGGTGCGGGAGGCACTTACGAGCAGTACTTC. The chain couples TRBV6-5 to TRBJ2-7; 8 nucleotides line up with TRBD2. J lost 4 bases, V lost 2 bases, and 7 bases had no gene match. From germline, CDR1 is MNHEY and CDR2 SVGAGI. This CDR3 has 15 residues.

This chain links TRBV28 with TRBJ1-6, with a tentative D call TRBD1 (6 bases). CDR1 MDHEN and CDR2 SYDVKM come from the germline V gene. The length of the CDR3 is 15 residues. Trimming removed 4 bases at V and 6 bases at J, with 13 bases between. The CDR3 loop is CASSWGASTNSPLHF. CDR3 bases: TGTGCCAGCAGTTGGGGGGCGAGCACTAATTCACCCCTCCACTTT.

The chain joins TRBV3-1 (or the pseudogene TRBV3-2) to TRBJ2-7; unclear D gene. The V and J ends lost 1 base and 2 bases respectively, with 15 bases between them. The V gene's germline CDR1 is LGHDT and CDR2 YNNKEL (reference sequence). The CDR3 runs 16 residues. In nucleotides, the CDR3 is TGTGCCAGCAGCCAAGGTCCCGTGGCGGTAGCCTACGAGCAGTACTTC. The encoded protein is CASSQGPVAVAYEQYF.

This chain links TRBV19 with TRBJ1-1, with 9 positions matching TRBD1. CDR3 size: 18 residues. With 6 bases clipped from V and 4 bases from J, the junction kept 18 bases outside the gene matches. Germline-derived CDR1 and CDR2 are LNHDA and SQIVND (reference sequence). DNA of the CDR3: TGTGCCAGTAGCCACGCGGACAGGGGATTCCGGAGCGGCACTGAAGCTTTCTTT. This translates into CASSHADRGFRSGTEAFF.

On this clone itself: The junction departs from the called germline gene at one end, perhaps through a read error. The chain uses TRBV13 and TRBJ2-1, with 10 bases matching TRBD1. The CDR3 has 16 amino acids. Germline V gives CDR1 PRHDT, CDR2 FYEKMQ (reference sequence). The CDR3 bases are TGTGCCAGCAGCATAGGGACAGGGGTGTCCTACAATGAGCAGTTCTTC. Its protein is CASSIGTGVSYNEQFF.

This chain links TRBV7-2 with TRBJ1-2; D is possibly TRBD1 (5 bases). The germline V gene has CDR1 SGHTA and CDR2 FQGNSA. The ends were cut back, 4 bases at V and 1 base at J, with 10 bases in the middle. The CDR3 is 14 residues long. The DNA for the CDR3 is TGTGCCAGCAGCTCCGGGACCGTTAACTATGGCTACACCTTC. It is translated as CASSSGTVNYGYTF. Variable domain in full (rest from reference TRBV7-2 and TRBJ1-2): GAGVSQSPSNKVTEKGKDVELRCDPISGHTALYWYRQSLGQGLEFLIYFQGNSAPDKSGLPSDRFSAERTGGSVSTLTIQRTQQEDSAVYLCASSSGTVNYGYTFGSGTRLTVV.

The chain couples TRBV3-1 (or the pseudogene TRBV3-2) to TRBJ2-2, with 9 bases fitting TRBD1. V was pared by 5 bases and J by 3 bases, with 7 bases of the junction left unmatched. The CDR3 is made up of 16 amino acids. The germline V gene encodes CDR1 LGHDT and CDR2 YNNKEL (reference sequence). As DNA, the CDR3 is TGTGCCAGCAGCTGGACCGGGACAGGGTACACCGGGGAGCTGTTTTTT. Protein product: CASSWTGTGYTGELFF.

V and J are TRBV5-6 and TRBJ2-7, with D possibly being TRBD1 (6 bases). V lost 4 bases and J lost 5, with 19 bases in between. The germline CDR1 and CDR2 sequences are SGHDT and YYEEEE. The CDR3 extends over 15 amino acids. DNA for the CDR3: TGTGCCAGCAGCCGGATCGACAGGCTCCCCCACGAGCAGTACTTC. It is translated as CASSRIDRLPHEQYF.

The V gene is TRBV18, the J gene TRBJ2-7; 7 bases align to TRBD2. The V gene's germline CDR1 is KGHSH and CDR2 LQKENI. The CDR3 is 15 residues long. With 3 bases clipped from V and 7 bases from J, the junction kept 12 bases outside the gene matches. CDR3 sequence (DNA): TGTGCCAGCTCACCCGCGGGGGTGGGGGAATCTGAGCAGTACTTC. The encoded protein is CASSPAGVGESEQYF.

The chain combines TRBV18 with TRBJ1-6; 7 bases are a match to TRBD1. V gave up 3 bases and J gave up 8 bases; unmatched junction bases: 10. The V gene's germline CDR1 is KGHSH and CDR2 LQKENI. The CDR3 sequence is 16 residues long. The CDR3 reads CASSPTGLRIDSPLHF. The CDR3 DNA reads TGTGCCAGCTCACCGACAGGGCTCCGTATTGATTCACCCCTCCACTTT. Combining the CDR3 with reference TRBV18 and TRBJ1-6 gives the whole variable domain NAGVMQNPRHLVRRRGQEARLRCSPMKGHSHVYWYRQLPEEGLKFMVYLQKENIIDESGMPKERFSAEFPKEGPSILRIQQVVRGDSAAYFCASSPTGLRIDSPLHFGNGTRLTVT.

This clone was seen more than once but under ten times. V gene TRBV5-1 combines with J gene TRBJ2-1; TRBD2 matches 12 bases. The CDR3 has 16 residues. The germline V gene encodes CDR1 SGHRS and CDR2 YFSETQ. The junction had 2 bases not matched to a gene; V was cut back by 0 bases and J by 4 bases. Here the CDR3 DNA reads TGCGCCAGCAGCTTGGGACTAGCGGGGGTGTACAATGAGCAGTTCTTC. It yields the protein CASSLGLAGVYNEQFF.

The chain uses TRBV18 and TRBJ2-2; TRBD1 matches at 7 bases. Germline-derived CDR1 and CDR2 are KGHSH and LQKENI. Trimming took 4 bases from V and 7 from J; bases not matched to a gene: 9. The CDR3 spans 15 residues. CDR3 protein: CASSRTDRAGGELFF. CDR3 nucleotide sequence: TGTGCCAGCTCACGGACTGACAGGGCTGGCGGGGAGCTGTTTTTT.

The chain has TRBV4-2 and TRBJ1-5; a possible D gene is TRBD1 (6 bases). Germline values: CDR1 LGHNA, CDR2 YNFKEQ. The ends were cut back, 1 base at V and 6 bases at J, with 13 bases in the middle. The CDR3 is made up of 15 amino acids. The CDR3 region has the DNA TGTGCCAGCAGCCAAGCGTCACAGGGCGGTCAGCCCCAGCATTTT. It translates to CASSQASQGGQPQHF.

The chain combines TRBV10-3 with TRBJ1-4; no reliable D call. Germline lookup yields CDR1 ENHRY and CDR2 SYGVKD. The CDR3 has 12 amino acids. Trimming shortened V by 8 bases and J by 5 bases, and 9 bases separated the two germline ends. The CDR3 nucleotides read TGTGCCATCTCGGCTGAAAATGAAAAACTGTTTTTT. Residues: CAISAENEKLFF.

The V call is TRBV25-1, the J call TRBJ1-1; D gene ambiguous. CDR1 is MGHDK, CDR2 SYGVNS, per germline. Trimming took 6 bases from V and 5 from J, leaving 7 bases between them. The CDR3 extends over 11 amino acids. CDR3 residues: CASRGRTEAFF. Written as DNA, the CDR3 is TGTGCCAGCAGAGGACGTACTGAAGCTTTCTTT.

The rearrangement uses TRBV19 and TRBJ2-7; TRBD1 might be the D (6 bases). CDR1 and CDR2 from the germline V gene are LNHDA and SQIVND (reference sequence). V was cut by 4 bases and J by 4 bases, with 14 bases left in between. The CDR3 consists of 14 residues. The CDR3 loop is CASSSGGGLYEQYF. The DNA for the CDR3 is TGTGCCAGTAGTAGCGGTGGGGGCCTTTACGAGCAGTACTTC.

In regard to this clone: This same CDR3 is encoded by further DNA sequences in the sample. The V and J genes are TRBV9 and TRBJ1-1; no definite D call. With 2 bases removed from V and 3 bases from J, the gap between germline ends came to 8 bases. The CDR3 contains 13 residues. CDR1 and CDR2 (germline): SGDLS, YYNGEE. The CDR3 reads CASSVAGDTEAFF. The CDR3 DNA reads TGTGCCAGCAGCGTCGCAGGAGACACTGAAGCTTTCTTT.

This clone showed up just a few times. The chain links TRBV12-3 or TRBV12-4 to TRBJ1-1; no definite D call. The CDR3 runs 12 residues. The germline V and J ends were trimmed by 6 bases and 9 bases, with 14 bases remaining between them. The CDR3 loop reads CASSLGGSQAFF. CDR3 coding DNA: TGTGCCAGCAGCCTGGGAGGGTCCCAAGCTTTCTTT.

This clone was picked up one time. The V gene is TRBV25-1, the J gene TRBJ1-6; maybe TRBD1 (5 bases). Germline CDR1 MGHDK, CDR2 SYGVNS. This CDR3 has 17 residues. The V end was cut by 2 bases, the J end by 7 bases, with 18 bases between. This CDR3 reads CASSETTVGVSNSPLHF. CDR3 DNA: TGTGCCAGCAGTGAAACGACGGTAGGGGTTTCGAATTCACCCCTCCACTTT. Together with reference TRBV25-1 and TRBJ1-6, the CDR3 gives the full variable domain: EADIYQTPRYLVIGTGKKITLECSQTMGHDKMYWYQQDPGMELHLIHYSYGVNSTEKGDLSSESTVSRIRTEHFPLTLESARPSHTSQYLCASSETTVGVSNSPLHFGNGTRLTVT.

The rearrangement links TRBV5-1 to TRBJ2-3, with a tentative D call TRBD2 (5 bases). Trimming cost V 0 bases and J 5 bases, with 16 bases left between them. CDR3 size: 16 residues. Looked up from germline, CDR1 is SGHRS and CDR2 is YFSETQ. The CDR3 nucleotides read TGCGCCAGCAGCTTGGCCGGATCGGGAAGGGTAGATACGCAGTATTTT. Residues: CASSLAGSGRVDTQYF.

The chain links TRBV7-9 to TRBJ2-1; D perhaps matches TRBD2 (5 bases). This CDR3 has 16 amino acids. CDR1 and CDR2 (germline): SEHNR, FQNEAQ (reference sequence). V shed 6 bases and J shed 2 bases, with 17 bases lying between them. This chain's CDR3 is CASSRRGQVPYNEQFF. For the CDR3, the DNA is TGTGCCAGCAGTCGAAGAGGGCAGGTACCCTACAATGAGCAGTTCTTC.

The chain carries TRBV4-1 and TRBJ2-3, with a weak D call TRBD1 (5 bases). V dropped 3 bases and J dropped 6 bases, with 19 bases sitting between them. There are 16 residues in the CDR3. CDR1 and CDR2 (germline): MGHRA, YSYEKL. The CDR3 spells CASSQGDRPKGDTQYF. CDR3 DNA sequence: TGCGCCAGCAGCCAGGGCGACCGGCCAAAGGGGGATACGCAGTATTTT.

The CDR3 region has the DNA TGTGCCAGCAGTTTTCGACAGGGGCCCGCTTTCTTT. Amino acids: CASSFRQGPAFF. The chain carries TRBV28 and TRBJ1-1; 8 bases agree with TRBD1. The trim removed 3 bases at V and 11 bases at J, leaving 5 bases unmatched. The CDR3 consists of 12 residues. CDR1 is MDHEN, CDR2 SYDVKM, per germline. The variable domain in full, completed from reference TRBV28 and TRBJ1-1, reads DVKVTQSSRYLVKRTGEKVFLECVQDMDHENMFWYRQDPGLGLRLIYFSYDVKMKEKGDIPEGYSVSREKKERFSLILESASTNQTSMYLCASSFRQGPAFFGQGTRLTVV.

This clone was seen a single time. As DNA, the CDR3 is TGCGCCAGCAGTGAGTCGACCCAGGACGAGCAGTACTTC. Translating gives CASSESTQDEQYF. V gene TRBV10-1 combines with J gene TRBJ2-7; the D is unclear. Trimming removed 0 bases at V and 5 bases at J, with 8 bases between. CDR3 length: 13 residues. Germline lookup yields CDR1 WNHNN and CDR2 SYGVQD (reference sequence).

This chain connects TRBV27 to TRBJ2-5; no clear D. Germline V lookup: CDR1 MNHEY, CDR2 SMNVEV (reference sequence). The CDR3 spans 14 residues. The V and J ends lost 0 bases and 3 bases respectively, with 8 bases between them. CDR3 residues: CASSLSERKETQYF. Written as DNA, the CDR3 is TGTGCCAGCAGTTTATCGGAACGGAAAGAGACCCAGTACTTC.

The V and J genes are TRBV7-3 and TRBJ2-1; D assignment may be TRBD1 or TRBD2 (5 bases each). This CDR3 has 16 residues. V was clipped by 2 bases and J by 5 bases, with 16 bases between them. Per germline, CDR1 SGHTA and CDR2 FQGTGA. CDR3 residues: CASSLYGGNGDNEQFF. The CDR3 nucleotides are TGTGCCAGCAGCTTATATGGGGGTAATGGCGACAATGAGCAGTTCTTC.

The chain carries TRBV27 and TRBJ1-1, with 7 bases identical to TRBD1. Per germline, CDR1 MNHEY and CDR2 SMNVEV (reference sequence). The CDR3 length is 13 residues. V gave up 7 bases and J gave up 6 bases; unmatched junction bases: 8. The CDR3 coding sequence is TGTGCCAGCATTTCATTTCAGGGGGCTGAAGCTTTCTTT. Residues: CASISFQGAEAFF.